The clone carrying this T cell receptor (beta chain) was counted only a few times. Each CDR3 protein is one row after TCRdb ran MiXCR on the 5' RACE reads. The sample lists about 13,000 distinct CDR3 sequences; roughly 4.9% were seen once. This sample stems from a study of T cells after yellow fever vaccination. As for the study in general: Sorting by CD3, CD45RA, CCR7 and CD95 gave EM, EMRA, CM and Tscm subsets. Preparation used SMART-Seq v4 Ultra Low Input for the low-cell-number fractions.

This CDR3 is built from 14 residues. Per the germline V gene, CDR1 is DFQATT and CDR2 is SNEGSKA (reference sequence). The trim removed 5 bases at V and 1 base at J, leaving 5 bases unmatched. This chain connects TRBV20-1 to TRBJ2-4, with 7 bases lining up with TRBD2. The clonotype originates from a man aged 25 to 40 who received the YFV17D yellow fever vaccine. The sample was PBMCs, either bulk or a sorted T-cell subset (CD4+, CD8+, memory, or dextramer-sorted; not recorded which), taken 45 days after the yellow fever booster vaccination. This chain's CDR3 is CSAPGEGAKNIQYF. DNA of the CDR3: TGCAGTGCTCCGGGGGAGGGGGCCAAAAACATTCAGTACTTC.